A single sample is the source of the 16 T cell receptor beta chains below, sequenced in a study of blood T cell repertoires in COVID-19 (dated by TCRdb to 2019 to 2021). Libraries were prepared through the immunoSEQ multiplex PCR assay. TCRdb stores this immuneACCESS table with in-frame sequences only. Part of the clones is absent; in the studies checked, under half of the shortfall reflects unresolved V genes, and no reason is known for the rest. A total of 180,000 or so clones appear in this sample, about 85% of them only once. Around 7.5% of the sample comes from the top ten. The sample taken for sequencing was peripheral blood. These receptors originate from a woman aged 55-70 years with acute or convalescent COVID-19.

This sequence joins TRBV19 and TRBJ1-1; TRBD1 is a possible D gene (5 bases). This CDR3 has 13 amino acids. Deletions cut 8 bases from V and 8 bases from J, with 18 bases between. Per germline, CDR1 LNHDA and CDR2 SQIVND (reference sequence). CDR3 amino acids: CASVRLGEAEAFF. CDR3 DNA: TGTGCCAGTGTACGACTGGGGGAGGCAGAAGCTTTCTTT.

This clone was picked up one time. This chain links TRBV6-1 with TRBJ1-1; D is ambiguous. Looked up from germline, CDR1 is MNHNS and CDR2 is SASEGT. The CDR3 is 14 residues long. Trimming shortened V by 0 bases and J by 4 bases, and 9 bases separated the two germline ends. This chain's CDR3 is CASSEAQGSTEAFF. The CDR3 DNA reads as TGTGCCAGCAGTGAAGCGCAAGGGAGCACTGAAGCTTTCTTT.

This clone was found once. This rearrangement joins TRBV20-1 to TRBJ2-7, with D unclear. CDR1 and CDR2 from the germline V gene are DFQATT and SNEGSKA (reference sequence). The CDR3 length is 11 residues. Between the trimmed V and J ends, which lost 4 bases and 6 bases, there was a span of 10 bases. The CDR3: CSATNTREQYF. CDR3 nucleotide sequence: TGCAGTGCTACCAATACGCGCGAGCAGTACTTC.

This clone is a singleton in its sample. The V and J genes are TRBV5-8 and TRBJ2-5, with 8 nucleotides matching TRBD1. Per the germline V gene, CDR1 is SGHTS and CDR2 is YDEGEE. This CDR3 contains 15 residues. Germline trimming cut 3 bases from V and 4 bases from J; bases unmatched to any gene: 8. The CDR3 region is CASSSGGAKLETQYF. The CDR3 DNA sequence: TGTGCCAGCAGCTCAGGGGGCGCGAAACTAGAGACCCAGTACTTC.

The V gene is TRBV10-3, the J gene TRBJ1-2; 11 nucleotides align to TRBD1. The trim removed 10 bases at V and 8 bases at J, leaving 9 bases unmatched. The CDR3 consists of 13 residues. The germline CDR1 and CDR2 sequences are ENHRY and SYGVKD. Here the CDR3 reads CATTGQGAGGYTF. The CDR3 region has the DNA TGTGCCACCACAGGACAGGGGGCGGGAGGCTACACCTTC.

This chain connects TRBV4-2 to TRBJ2-3, with D maybe TRBD2 (6 bases). V was cut by 1 base and J by 0 bases, with 11 bases left in between. The CDR3 runs 16 residues. Germline CDR1 reads LGHNA; CDR2 reads YNFKEQ. The CDR3 DNA sequence: TGTGCCAGCAGCCAAGTGGGCGGGGCTAGCACAGATACGCAGTATTTT. It codes for CASSQVGGASTDTQYF.

V is TRBV28 and J is TRBJ1-5; 8 nucleotides line up with TRBD1. The V gene's germline CDR1 is MDHEN and CDR2 SYDVKM. The V segment lost 5 bases and the J segment 0 bases; nucleotides outside the gene matches: 9. The CDR3 extends over 17 amino acids. The CDR3 DNA is TGTGCCAGCAGTCCCTCCGGACAGGGATATAGCAATCAGCCCCAGCATTTT. This gives the protein CASSPSGQGYSNQPQHF.

The chain couples TRBV19 to TRBJ2-2; the match to TRBD1 covers 12 bases. This CDR3 is built from 16 residues. V trimming: 4 bases; J trimming: 6 bases; junction bases outside the gene matches: 6. The V gene's germline CDR1 is LNHDA and CDR2 SQIVND (reference sequence). The CDR3 DNA sequence: TGTGCCAGTAGTAGTAGGGACAGGGGGCGTCCCGGGGAGCTGTTTTTT. This sequence encodes CASSSRDRGRPGELFF.

This clone was counted a single time. The chain uses TRBV18 and TRBJ1-5; no firm D call. V was cut by 2 bases and J by 5 bases, with 10 bases left in between. CDR3 length equals 14 residues. Germline assignment: CDR1 KGHSH and CDR2 LQKENI. CDR3 nucleotides: TGTGCCAGCTCACCATTCGTTTCCGATCAGCCCCAGCATTTT. It encodes CASSPFVSDQPQHF.

This clone was detected a few times. V is TRBV15 and J is TRBJ1-1, with D perhaps TRBD1 (5 bases). The CDR3 is made up of 13 amino acids. V was clipped by 6 bases and J by 3 bases, with 11 bases between them. Germline V gene lookup returns CDR1 LNHNV and CDR2 YYDKDF (reference sequence). The CDR3 reads CATRTVGDTEAFF. The CDR3 DNA reads TGTGCCACCAGGACAGTTGGGGACACTGAAGCTTTCTTT.

In nucleotides, the CDR3 is TGTGCCAGCAGTGAAGGTTCAGGGAATGGCTACACCTTC. Translation: CASSEGSGNGYTF. The V gene is TRBV6-1, the J gene TRBJ1-2; tentatively, D is TRBD1 (5 bases). CDR3 size: 13 residues. The germline CDR1 and CDR2 sequences are MNHNS and SASEGT. V lost 1 base to trimming and J lost 6 bases, with 9 bases between them.

The V and J genes are TRBV18 and TRBJ1-2; D gene unclear. Per germline, CDR1 KGHSH and CDR2 LQKENI. CDR3 length: 15 residues. Trimming took 2 bases from V and 4 from J, leaving 14 bases between them. CDR3 loop: CASSPVPTGSYGYTF. The CDR3 DNA reads TGTGCCAGCTCACCAGTTCCCACTGGGAGCTATGGCTACACCTTC.

The chain uses TRBV2 and TRBJ2-7; TRBD2 matches at 9 bases. Germline lookup yields CDR1 SNHLY and CDR2 FYNNEI. This CDR3 is built from 13 residues. V shed 7 bases and J 6 bases; nucleotides not matched to a gene: 7. CDR3 sequence (DNA): TGTGCCAGCAATAGCGGGACTAGCAGCGAGCAGTACTTC. Protein product: CASNSGTSSEQYF.

The chain combines TRBV7-8 with TRBJ1-4, with D hard to call. Germline values: CDR1 SGHVS, CDR2 FQNEAQ. Trimming removed 5 bases at V and 5 bases at J, with 9 bases between. The CDR3 has 13 amino acids. CDR3 sequence (DNA): TGTGCCAGCAGCACCGGGTTCAATGAAAAACTGTTTTTT. It translates to CASSTGFNEKLFF.

This chain joins TRBV12-3 or TRBV12-4 and TRBJ2-5; no reliable D call. The V and J ends lost 3 bases and 4 bases respectively, with 3 bases between them. CDR3 length equals 11 residues. CDR3 region: CASSFRETQYF. The CDR3 region has the DNA TGTGCCAGCAGTTTCCGAGAGACCCAGTACTTC.

The V and J genes are TRBV21-1 and TRBJ1-2; the DNA was not used to check the table's D call, TRBD1. TRBV21-1 corresponds to a pseudogene. This CDR3 comprises 18 residues. In DNA, the CDR3 is TGTGCCAGCAGCAATCAGGACAGGGGGGGTCTCTTAGCATATGGCTACACCTTC. Its translation is CASSNQDRGGLLAYGYTF.